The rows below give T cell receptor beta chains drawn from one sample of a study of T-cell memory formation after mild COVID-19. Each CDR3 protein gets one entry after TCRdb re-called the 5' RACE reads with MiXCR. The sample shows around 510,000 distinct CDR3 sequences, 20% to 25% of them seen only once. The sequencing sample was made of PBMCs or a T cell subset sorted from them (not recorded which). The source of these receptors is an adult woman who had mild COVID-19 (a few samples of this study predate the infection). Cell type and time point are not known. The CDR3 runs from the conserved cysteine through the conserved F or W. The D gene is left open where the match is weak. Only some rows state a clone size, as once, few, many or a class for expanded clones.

DNA: TGTGCCAGCAGCCACAGGGAGGGGAACACTGAAGCTTTCTTT; CDR3: CASSHREGNTEAFF; size: many; J: TRBJ1-1; V: TRBV6-5; D: .
DNA: TGTGCCAGCAGCTTGGATAGGGGACAGGTGTACTACACCTTC; CDR3: CASSLDRGQVYYTF; size: .; J: TRBJ1-2; V: TRBV5-4; D: TRBD1
DNA: TGTGCCAGCAGCTTGGGACAGCCCCCCTACAATGAGCAGTTCTTC; CDR3: CASSLGQPPYNEQFF; size: few; J: TRBJ2-1; V: TRBV5-5; D: .
DNA: TGTGCCAGCAGGTGGACTACCCTTGGGAACAATGAGCAGTTCTTC; CDR3: CASRWTTLGNNEQFF; size: .; J: TRBJ2-1; V: TRBV12-3/TRBV12-4; D: .
DNA: TGTGCCAGCAGTGAAGGTGGTCCGGGAAGATCACCCCTCCACTTT; CDR3: CASSEGGPGRSPLHF; size: .; J: TRBJ1-6; V: TRBV25-1; D: .
DNA: TGCAGCGTTGATGGGGACAGGGGAGCCAACGAGCAGTACTTC; CDR3: CSVDGDRGANEQYF; size: .; J: TRBJ2-7; V: TRBV29-1; D: TRBD1
DNA: TGCGCCAGCAGCTTTCGGGAGATGAACACAGATACGCAGTATTTT; CDR3: CASSFREMNTDTQYF; size: few; J: TRBJ2-3; V: TRBV5-1; D: .
DNA: TGTGCCAGCAGTTTATTGAGGAACACCGGGGAGCTGTTTTTT; CDR3: CASSLLRNTGELFF; size: many; J: TRBJ2-2; V: TRBV27; D: .
DNA: TGCGCCAGCAGCTTCTCCTGGGTAGGGAACACTGAAGCTTTCTTT; CDR3: CASSFSWVGNTEAFF; size: .; J: TRBJ1-1; V: TRBV5-1; D: .
DNA: TGTGCCAGCAGCTTGAGGGATGAGCAGTACTTC; CDR3: CASSLRDEQYF; size: .; J: TRBJ2-7; V: TRBV5-6; D: .
DNA: TGTGCCAGTAGTATCGGTAGGGGGGGTCTCGAGCAGTACTTC; CDR3: CASSIGRGGLEQYF; size: few; J: TRBJ2-7; V: TRBV19; D: .
DNA: TGTGCCACCGGGGACAGGGGGACATCTGGGGCCAACGTCCTGACTTTC; CDR3: CATGDRGTSGANVLTF; size: few; J: TRBJ2-6; V: TRBV24-1; D: TRBD1
DNA: TGTGCCAGCAGCGGTTCTAGCGTAGGCACAGATACGCAGTATTTT; CDR3: CASSGSSVGTDTQYF; size: few; J: TRBJ2-3; V: TRBV9; D: .
DNA: TGTGCCAGCAGCTCAGAACGGGACAGGGACCACGAGCAGTACTTC; CDR3: CASSSERDRDHEQYF; size: .; J: TRBJ2-7; V: TRBV7-9; D: TRBD1
DNA: TGCGCCAGCAGCCAAGATTTGGGACCCTACGAGCAGTACTTC; CDR3: CASSQDLGPYEQYF; size: few; J: TRBJ2-7; V: TRBV4-3; D: .
DNA: TGTGCCACCGGCCGGGGGACCTCCTACGAGCAGTACTTC; CDR3: CATGRGTSYEQYF; size: .; J: TRBJ2-7; V: TRBV7-9; D: .
DNA: TGCAGTGCTAACGGGGAGACAGATACGCAGTATTTT; CDR3: CSANGETDTQYF; size: few; J: TRBJ2-3; V: TRBV20-1; D: .
DNA: TGTGCCAGCAGCCGGAGTGGGACACTGAACACCGGGGAGCTGTTTTTT; CDR3: CASSRSGTLNTGELFF; size: .; J: TRBJ2-2; V: TRBV4-2; D: .
DNA: TGTGCCACCAGTGATTTGGGGACAGGGCGACAAGAGACCCAGTACTTC; CDR3: CATSDLGTGRQETQYF; size: .; J: TRBJ2-5; V: TRBV24-1; D: TRBD1
DNA: TGCGCCAGCAGTAACAGGGTCGCGAGGGCTTTCTTT; CDR3: CASSNRVARAFF; size: few; J: TRBJ1-1; V: TRBV4-1; D: .
DNA: TGTGCCAGCAGTTTTAGTAGCCGGCGCAATGAGCAGTTCTTC; CDR3: CASSFSSRRNEQFF; size: few; J: TRBJ2-1; V: TRBV12-3/TRBV12-4; D: .
DNA: TGTGCCAGCAGCTACGACAAGGTGCACACAGATACGCAGTATTTT; CDR3: CASSYDKVHTDTQYF; size: .; J: TRBJ2-3; V: TRBV7-9; D: .
DNA: TGTGCCACCAGCCTCAACCCAGGGGGACAGCCCCAGCATTTT; CDR3: CATSLNPGGQPQHF; size: .; J: TRBJ1-5; V: TRBV15; D: TRBD1
DNA: TGTGCCACCAGTGACCCAGGGGCATTGAGCACAGATACGCAGTATTTT; CDR3: CATSDPGALSTDTQYF; size: few; J: TRBJ2-3; V: TRBV24-1; D: .
DNA: TGTGCCACCAGTGACTGGCCAGGGACTAGCGGAACAGATACGCAGTATTTT; CDR3: CATSDWPGTSGTDTQYF; size: .; J: TRBJ2-3; V: TRBV24-1; D: TRBD2
DNA: TGCGCCAGCAGCATGGGACCCGGATTGTACTACGAGCAGTACTTC; CDR3: CASSMGPGLYYEQYF; size: .; J: TRBJ2-7; V: TRBV4-1; D: .
DNA: TGTGCCAGCAGTTTTGGGGGCTATGGCTACACCTTC; CDR3: CASSFGGYGYTF; size: many; J: TRBJ1-2; V: TRBV12-3/TRBV12-4; D: .
DNA: TGTGCCACCAGTGATCCCTGGAGGAATGAGCAGTTCTTC; CDR3: CATSDPWRNEQFF; size: .; J: TRBJ2-1; V: TRBV24-1; D: .
DNA: TGTGCCAGCAGCATCGGGACCTCCAACACTGAAGCTTTCTTT; CDR3: CASSIGTSNTEAFF; size: .; J: TRBJ1-1; V: TRBV7-8; D: .
DNA: TGTGCCAGCTCACCATCCAGGGCCACCGGGGAGCTGTTTTTT; CDR3: CASSPSRATGELFF; size: few; J: TRBJ2-2; V: TRBV18; D: .
DNA: TGTGCCAGCAGTGAACACCCCGCCGGGACAGGGGGCGACGAGCAGTACTTC; CDR3: CASSEHPAGTGGDEQYF; size: .; J: TRBJ2-7; V: TRBV12-3/TRBV12-4; D: TRBD1
DNA: TGTGCCAGCAGGTTGGGGGCTAGCGGTAGCACAGATACGCAGTATTTT; CDR3: CASRLGASGSTDTQYF; size: few; J: TRBJ2-3; V: TRBV7-3; D: .
DNA: TGTGCCAGCAGTATTATAAACACTGAAGCTTTCTTT; CDR3: CASSIINTEAFF; size: .; J: TRBJ1-1; V: TRBV6-2/TRBV6-3; D: .
DNA: TGTGCCAGCAGAGGGGGACCGGGGAATGAGCAGTTCTTC; CDR3: CASRGGPGNEQFF; size: few; J: TRBJ2-1; V: TRBV5-6; D: .
DNA: TGTGCCAGCAGTTACCACAGGGTCGAGCAGTACTTC; CDR3: CASSYHRVEQYF; size: few; J: TRBJ2-7; V: TRBV6-2/TRBV6-3; D: .
DNA: TGTGCCAGCAGCCCGGGAGGGGCGTTCACTGAAGCTTTCTTT; CDR3: CASSPGGAFTEAFF; size: few; J: TRBJ1-1; V: TRBV6-2/TRBV6-3; D: .
DNA: TGTGCCAGCAGCGAAGCCGGGACTAGCGGCACAGATACGCAGTATTTT; CDR3: CASSEAGTSGTDTQYF; size: few; J: TRBJ2-3; V: TRBV7-2; D: TRBD2
DNA: TGCAGTGCGTCGACTAGCGGACTTAGATCAGAGACCCAGTACTTC; CDR3: CSASTSGLRSETQYF; size: .; J: TRBJ2-5; V: TRBV20-1; D: TRBD2
DNA: TGTGCCAGCAGCTCGGGACTAGCGGCTCAAGAGACCCAGTACTTC; CDR3: CASSSGLAAQETQYF; size: .; J: TRBJ2-5; V: TRBV7-9; D: TRBD2
DNA: TGTGCCACCAGCAATCCGAGTCGTCCGGGGTATGGCTACACCTTC; CDR3: CATSNPSRPGYGYTF; size: few; J: TRBJ1-2; V: TRBV15; D: .
DNA: TGTGCCAGCAGCCAGGAATTCAGATCCTACGAGCAGTACTTC; CDR3: CASSQEFRSYEQYF; size: .; J: TRBJ2-7; V: TRBV3-1; D: .
DNA: TGTGCCAGCAGCTTGGGACTAGCGGTCTACGAGCAGTACTTC; CDR3: CASSLGLAVYEQYF; size: many; J: TRBJ2-7; V: TRBV5-6; D: TRBD2
DNA: TGCGCCAGCAGCTTGGACAAGAACTCTGGGGCCAACGTCCTGACTTTC; CDR3: CASSLDKNSGANVLTF; size: .; J: TRBJ2-6; V: TRBV5-1; D: .
DNA: TGTGCCAGCAGCTTAGTCGCGGTAGCCTCGGAGACCCAGTACTTC; CDR3: CASSLVAVASETQYF; size: few; J: TRBJ2-5; V: TRBV7-2; D: .
DNA: TGCGCCAGCAGCTTGGAAGGGCGGGCGGGGGAGACCCAGTACTTC; CDR3: CASSLEGRAGETQYF; size: few; J: TRBJ2-5; V: TRBV4-1; D: .
DNA: TGTGCCAGCGGCCGGGGGAGCTCCTACAATGAGCAGTTCTTC; CDR3: CASGRGSSYNEQFF; size: few; J: TRBJ2-1; V: TRBV7-3; D: .
DNA: TGTGCCAGCGCCCGAAACTCCTACAATGAGCAGTTCTTC; CDR3: CASARNSYNEQFF; size: few; J: TRBJ2-1; V: TRBV7-6; D: .
DNA: TGTGCCAGCACCACCGGGGGTCAGCCCCAGCATTTT; CDR3: CASTTGGQPQHF; size: .; J: TRBJ1-5; V: TRBV7-9; D: .
DNA: TGTGCCAGCAGTTTAAAGATGGGACAGATCGGCAATGAGCAGTTCTTC; CDR3: CASSLKMGQIGNEQFF; size: .; J: TRBJ2-1; V: TRBV12-3/TRBV12-4; D: TRBD1
DNA: TGTGCCAGCAGTTCCACGGGACAGGGAATTTACGAGCAGTACTTC; CDR3: CASSSTGQGIYEQYF; size: few; J: TRBJ2-7; V: TRBV12-3/TRBV12-4; D: TRBD1
DNA: TGCAGTGCTAGAGATGGTGTTAACTATGGCTACACCTTC; CDR3: CSARDGVNYGYTF; size: .; J: TRBJ1-2; V: TRBV20-1; D: .
DNA: TGCAGCGTTGCTGGGACTCTTACCTACGAGCAGTACTTC; CDR3: CSVAGTLTYEQYF; size: .; J: TRBJ2-7; V: TRBV29-1; D: .
DNA: TGTGCCAGCAGCCTACGGGGTAGGGAGGTTGAAGCTTTCTTT; CDR3: CASSLRGREVEAFF; size: few; J: TRBJ1-1; V: TRBV13; D: .
DNA: TGTGCCAGCACGGCGGGGTTACGGAACTATGAGCAGTTCTTC; CDR3: CASTAGLRNYEQFF; size: few; J: TRBJ2-1; V: TRBV2; D: .